This section outlines one TCR beta chain sequence together with its context. This receptor's antigen is unknown. Within one base of it there is no much larger clone, and no base qualities were kept. These data belong to a study of blood T cell repertoires in COVID-19 (dated by TCRdb to about 2020). Turning to the overall study: Samples covering the acute and convalescent phases of COVID-19 were provided by collaborators in the United States, Italy and Spain. The material from the prospective study consisted of cDNA or gDNA derived from T cells, B-cell-depleted T cells, or PBMCs. The dataset comprised deeply sampled blood TCRbeta repertoires from subjects exposed to, actively infected with, or recovered from COVID-19. The repertoires were released in a freely available public database meant as a resource for research on the immune response to SARS-CoV-2. The samples were drawn from the first 160 participants of the ongoing ImmuneRACE study and from some 1,300 subjects provided by 6 global collaborators. A de-identified subject ID, COVID-19 status, age in years and sex were almost always included in the sample metadata. Where available, HLA class I and class II types were taken from metadata supplied by the sample provider and were not determined by assay-based typing. Overall study outcomes, separate from this receptor: The amount of clinical and demographic metadata varied by source and participant and was provided uncurated.

TCRbeta CDR3 regions were amplified from genomic DNA by means of the immunoSEQ Assay, a bias-controlled multiplex PCR. As for the authors' bioinformatics: The number of nucleated cells in each sample was estimated by amplification of reference gene primers within the assay. To quantify the absolute abundance of each unique TCRbeta CDR3 rearrangement, sequence reads were collapsed and filtered. For each sample, productive Simpson clonality was calculated as the square root of Simpson's diversity index over productive rearrangements. TCRdb took over this immuneACCESS table, retaining in-frame rearrangements with V and J assigned. Such tables are incomplete; in checked studies, under half of the missing clones stem from an unresolved V gene, and the remainder is unexplained. The V and J calls and clone size come from that table; D and trimming were worked out from the DNA. The sample includes 21,000 or so clones, with around nine tenths observed a single time. The top ten constitute around a tenth of the sample.

Collaborating institutions collected whole blood in K2EDTA tubes following their own protocols. For TCRbeta analysis, collaborators shipped samples as frozen whole blood, isolated PBMCs, or DNA extracted from either of those sample types. The CDR3, from cysteine to phenylalanine, totals 13 residues. Only the CDR3 DNA is retained, 39 bases long and in frame from the first base. Cut back by 6 bases and 2 bases, the V and J ends lie 8 bases apart. Per the germline V gene (reference sequence), GTSNPN is the CDR1 and SVGIG is the CDR2. The chain was built from TRBV30 and TRBJ2-6; the best D guess is TRBD1, with 5 bases matching. The sample was peripheral blood. The clonotype was recovered from a human donor in a cohort sampled during active COVID-19. The donor label of this sample is uncertain. The CDR3 protein sequence reads: CACGAAGANVLTF. At the DNA level, the sequence is TGTGCCTGTGGGGCAGCTGGGGCCAACGTCCTGACTTTC.